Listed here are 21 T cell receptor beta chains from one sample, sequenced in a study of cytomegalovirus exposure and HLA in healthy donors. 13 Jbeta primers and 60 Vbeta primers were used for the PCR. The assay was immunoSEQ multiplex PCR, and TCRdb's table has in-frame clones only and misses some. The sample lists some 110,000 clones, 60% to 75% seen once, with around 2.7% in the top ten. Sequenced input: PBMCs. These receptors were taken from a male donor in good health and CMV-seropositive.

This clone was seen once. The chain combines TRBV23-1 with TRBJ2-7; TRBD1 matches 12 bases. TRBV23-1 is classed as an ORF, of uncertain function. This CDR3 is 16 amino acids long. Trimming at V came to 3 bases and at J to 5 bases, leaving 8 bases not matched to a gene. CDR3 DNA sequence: TGCGCCAGCAGTCAGCCCACCGGGACAGGGGGCAACGAGCAGTACTTC. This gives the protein CASSQPTGTGGNEQYF.

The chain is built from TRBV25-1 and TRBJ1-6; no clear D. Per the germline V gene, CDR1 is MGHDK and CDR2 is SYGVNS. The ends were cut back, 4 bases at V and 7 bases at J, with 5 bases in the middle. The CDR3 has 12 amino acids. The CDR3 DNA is TGTGCCAGCAGTGGGCCGAATTCACCCCTCCACTTT. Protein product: CASSGPNSPLHF.

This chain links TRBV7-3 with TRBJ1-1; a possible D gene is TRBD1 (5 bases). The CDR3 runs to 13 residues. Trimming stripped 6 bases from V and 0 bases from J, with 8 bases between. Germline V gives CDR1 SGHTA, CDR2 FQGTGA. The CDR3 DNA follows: TGTGCCAGCAGGACAGACCTGAACACTGAAGCTTTCTTT. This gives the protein CASRTDLNTEAFF.

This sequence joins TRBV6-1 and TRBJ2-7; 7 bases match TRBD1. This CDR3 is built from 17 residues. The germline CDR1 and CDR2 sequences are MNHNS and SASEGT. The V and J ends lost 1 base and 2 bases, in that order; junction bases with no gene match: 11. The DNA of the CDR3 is TGTGCCAGCAGTGAAGACTTAGGACAGGCTTACACCTACGAGCAGTACTTC. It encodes CASSEDLGQAYTYEQYF.

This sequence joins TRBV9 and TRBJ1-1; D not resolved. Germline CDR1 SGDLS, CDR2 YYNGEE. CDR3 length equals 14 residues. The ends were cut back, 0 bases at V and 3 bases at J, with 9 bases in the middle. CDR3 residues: CASSVGGYHTEAFF. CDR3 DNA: TGTGCCAGCAGCGTAGGCGGATATCACACTGAAGCTTTCTTT.

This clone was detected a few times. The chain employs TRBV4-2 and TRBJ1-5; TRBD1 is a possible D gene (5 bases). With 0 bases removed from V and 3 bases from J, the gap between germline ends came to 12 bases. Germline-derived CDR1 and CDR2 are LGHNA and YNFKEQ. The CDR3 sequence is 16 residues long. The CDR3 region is CASSQEAGNFNQPQHF. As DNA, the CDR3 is TGTGCCAGCAGCCAAGAAGCAGGGAACTTCAATCAGCCCCAGCATTTT.

CDR3: CASSPHISGPYNEQFF. The DNA for the CDR3 is TGTGCCAGCAGCCCCCATATAAGCGGACCTTACAATGAGCAGTTCTTC. V and J are TRBV9 and TRBJ2-1, with D tentatively TRBD2 (5 bases). Per the germline V gene, CDR1 is SGDLS and CDR2 is YYNGEE. Trimming took off 4 bases at V and 4 bases at J, with 18 bases between the two ends. The CDR3 totals 16 residues.

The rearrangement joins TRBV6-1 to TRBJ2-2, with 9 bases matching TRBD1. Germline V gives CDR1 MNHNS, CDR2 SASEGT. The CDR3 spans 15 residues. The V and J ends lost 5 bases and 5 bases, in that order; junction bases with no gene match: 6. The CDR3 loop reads CASSSRQGVTGELFF. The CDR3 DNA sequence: TGTGCCAGCAGTTCTAGACAGGGGGTTACCGGGGAGCTGTTTTTT.

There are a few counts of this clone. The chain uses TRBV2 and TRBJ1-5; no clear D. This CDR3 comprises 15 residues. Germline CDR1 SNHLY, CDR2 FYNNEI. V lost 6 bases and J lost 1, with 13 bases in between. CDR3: CASREDLGSNQPQHF. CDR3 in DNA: TGTGCCAGCAGGGAGGACCTTGGGAGCAATCAGCCCCAGCATTTT.

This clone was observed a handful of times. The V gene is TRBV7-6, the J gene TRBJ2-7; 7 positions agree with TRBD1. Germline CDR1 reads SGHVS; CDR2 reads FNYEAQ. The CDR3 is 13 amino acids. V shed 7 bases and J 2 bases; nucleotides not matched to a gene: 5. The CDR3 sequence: CASTQGVPYEQYF. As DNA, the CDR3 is TGTGCCAGCACTCAGGGGGTCCCCTACGAGCAGTACTTC.

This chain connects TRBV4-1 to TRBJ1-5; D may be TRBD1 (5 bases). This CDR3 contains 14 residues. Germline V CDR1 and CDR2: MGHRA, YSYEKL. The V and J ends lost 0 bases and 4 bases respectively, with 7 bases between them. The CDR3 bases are TGCGCCAGCAGCCAAGAACAGGCAAATCAGCCCCAGCATTTT. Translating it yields CASSQEQANQPQHF.

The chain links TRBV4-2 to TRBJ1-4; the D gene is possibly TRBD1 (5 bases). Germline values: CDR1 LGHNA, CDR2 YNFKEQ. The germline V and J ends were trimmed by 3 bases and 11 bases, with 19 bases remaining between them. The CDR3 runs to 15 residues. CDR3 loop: CASSQPDKSVLKLFF. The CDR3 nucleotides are TGTGCCAGCAGCCAGCCGGACAAATCAGTATTGAAACTGTTTTTT.

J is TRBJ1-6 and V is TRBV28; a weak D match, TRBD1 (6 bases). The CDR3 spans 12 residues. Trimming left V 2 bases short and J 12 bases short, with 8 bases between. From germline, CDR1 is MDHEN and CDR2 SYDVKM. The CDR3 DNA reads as TGTGCCAGCAGTTTAACCAGGGGACCCCTCCACTTT. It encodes CASSLTRGPLHF.

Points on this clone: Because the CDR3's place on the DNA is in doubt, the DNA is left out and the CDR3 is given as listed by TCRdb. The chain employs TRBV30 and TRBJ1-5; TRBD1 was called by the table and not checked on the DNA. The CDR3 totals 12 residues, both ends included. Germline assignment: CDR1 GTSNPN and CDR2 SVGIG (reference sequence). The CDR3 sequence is CAWGQGNQPQNF.

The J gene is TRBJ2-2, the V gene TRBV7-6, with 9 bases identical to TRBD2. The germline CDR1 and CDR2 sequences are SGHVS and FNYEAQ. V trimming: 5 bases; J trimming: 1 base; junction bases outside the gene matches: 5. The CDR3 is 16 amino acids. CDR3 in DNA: TGTGCCAGCAGCGGAAGTAGCGGGAGGAACACCGGGGAGCTGTTTTTT. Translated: CASSGSSGRNTGELFF.

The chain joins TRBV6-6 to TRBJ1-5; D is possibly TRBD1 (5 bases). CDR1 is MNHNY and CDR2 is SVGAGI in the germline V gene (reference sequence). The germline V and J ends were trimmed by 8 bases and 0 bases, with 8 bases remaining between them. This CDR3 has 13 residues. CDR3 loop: CASGQGSNQPQHF. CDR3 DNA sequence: TGTGCCAGCGGTCAGGGTAGCAATCAGCCCCAGCATTTT.

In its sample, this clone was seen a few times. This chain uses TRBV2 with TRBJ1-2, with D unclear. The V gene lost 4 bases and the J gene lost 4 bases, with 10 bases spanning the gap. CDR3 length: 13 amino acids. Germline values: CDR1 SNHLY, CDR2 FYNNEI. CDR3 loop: CASSVRAGYGYTF. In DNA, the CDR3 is TGTGCCAGCAGTGTAAGGGCGGGCTATGGCTACACCTTC. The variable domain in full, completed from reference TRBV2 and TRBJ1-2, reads EPEVTQTPSHQVTQMGQEVILRCVPISNHLYFYWYRQILGQKVEFLVSFYNNEISEKSEIFDDQFSVERPDGSNFTLKIRSTKLEDSAMYFCASSVRAGYGYTFGSGTRLTVV.

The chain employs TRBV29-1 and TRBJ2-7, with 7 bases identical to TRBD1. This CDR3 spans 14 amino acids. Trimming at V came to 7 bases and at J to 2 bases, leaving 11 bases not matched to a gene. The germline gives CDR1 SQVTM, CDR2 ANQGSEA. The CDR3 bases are TGCAGCGCCGAAGGGACAGAGGTTCCCTACGAGCAGTACTTC. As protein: CSAEGTEVPYEQYF.

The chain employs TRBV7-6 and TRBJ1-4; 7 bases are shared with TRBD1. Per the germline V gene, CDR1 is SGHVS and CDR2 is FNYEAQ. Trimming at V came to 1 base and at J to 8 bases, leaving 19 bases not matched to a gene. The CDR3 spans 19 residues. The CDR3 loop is CASSLEYYRGQSENEKLFF. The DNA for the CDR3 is TGTGCCAGCAGCTTAGAATATTACAGGGGACAAAGCGAGAACGAAAAACTGTTTTTT.

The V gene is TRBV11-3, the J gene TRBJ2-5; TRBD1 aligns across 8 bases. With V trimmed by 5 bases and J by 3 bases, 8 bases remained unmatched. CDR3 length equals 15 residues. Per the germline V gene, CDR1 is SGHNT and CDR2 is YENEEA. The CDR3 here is CASSKTGGIKETQYF. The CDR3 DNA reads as TGTGCCAGCAGCAAAACAGGGGGGATAAAAGAGACCCAGTACTTC.

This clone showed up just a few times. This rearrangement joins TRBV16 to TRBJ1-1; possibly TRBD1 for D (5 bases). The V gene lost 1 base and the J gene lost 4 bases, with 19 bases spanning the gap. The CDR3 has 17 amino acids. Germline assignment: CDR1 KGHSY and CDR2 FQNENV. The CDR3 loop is CASSQLFGDPRGTEAFF. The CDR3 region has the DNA TGTGCCAGCAGCCAATTGTTCGGGGACCCGCGGGGCACTGAAGCTTTCTTT.